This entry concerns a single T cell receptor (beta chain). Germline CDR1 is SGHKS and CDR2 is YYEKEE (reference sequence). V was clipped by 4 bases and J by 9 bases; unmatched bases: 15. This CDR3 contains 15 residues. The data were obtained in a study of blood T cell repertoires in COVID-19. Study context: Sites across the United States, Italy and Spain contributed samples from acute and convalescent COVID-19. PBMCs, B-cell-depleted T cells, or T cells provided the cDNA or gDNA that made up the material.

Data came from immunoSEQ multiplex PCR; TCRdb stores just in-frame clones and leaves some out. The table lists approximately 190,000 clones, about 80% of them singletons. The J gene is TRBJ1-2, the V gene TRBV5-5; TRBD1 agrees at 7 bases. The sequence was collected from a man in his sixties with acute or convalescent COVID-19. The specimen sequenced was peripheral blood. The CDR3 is CASSPNHQGVISYTF. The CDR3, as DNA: TGTGCCAGCAGCCCAAACCATCAGGGGGTAATCAGCTACACCTTC.